This TCR beta chain is from a study of T cells in Graves' hyperthyroidism and ophthalmopathy. Source material for PBMCs was more than 7.5 ml fresh peripheral blood. Germline CDR1 SGHRS, CDR2 YFSETQ. The CDR3 spans 14 residues. This clonotype has only a few counts. Germline and junction disagree at one end, which may indicate a read error. RNA transcripts provided the source from which TCR beta CDR3 regions were amplified. An initial round of RT-PCR targeting the TCR CDR3 relied on the HTBI primer set. Using its own MiXCR run on the multiplex PCR reads, TCRdb lists one record per CDR3 protein. The sample carries 560,000 or so distinct CDR3 sequences, approximately 20% recorded once.

The sample consisted of blood. This TCR derives from a man aged 40-49 years with Graves' ophthalmopathy. The chain links TRBV5-1 to TRBJ1-2; the D is unclear. CDR3 DNA: TGCGCCAGCAGATTGGACGGTGGCGGGAGTGGCTACACCTTC. Amino acids: CASRLDGGGSGYTF.